Detailed here is one TCR beta chain. In the same sample, other DNA sequences code for this CDR3. This sample was taken from a study of blood T cell repertoires in COVID-19. Some clones are missing from TCRdb's copy, which holds only in-frame ones; the method was immunoSEQ multiplex PCR. The sample carries under 500,000 clones, about 89% recorded once. Germline CDR1 SNHLY, CDR2 FYNNEI. V shed 3 bases, J shed 2 bases, and the junction held 0 bases outside the gene matches. This CDR3 is 13 amino acids long. The specimen was peripheral blood. The TCR comes from a woman younger than 45 with acute or convalescent COVID-19. This sequence joins TRBV2 and TRBJ1-2; 7 bases are shared with TRBD1. The CDR3 region has the DNA TGTGCCAGCAGTGAGACAGGGAACTATGGCTACACCTTC. Translated: CASSETGNYGYTF.